The rows below give T cell receptor beta chains drawn from one sample of a study of T-cell reconstitution after alpha-beta-depleted transplantation in children. MiXCR was run by TCRdb on the PCR reads, yielding one entry per CDR3 protein. This sample has 500,000 to 600,000 distinct CDR3 sequences, with 27% found just once. The starting material was PBMCs, obtained before TCRalphabeta/CD19-depleted stem cell transplant. The receptors were gathered from a boy in the first two years of life with Wiskott-Aldrich syndrome, due to receive a stem cell transplant. The CDR3 runs from the conserved cysteine through the conserved F or W. D genes are given only for firm matches. Expanded clones get a size class; other rows say once, few or many, or leave the size out.

abundance	d_gene	j_gene	v_gene	CDR3aa	CDR3nt
NA	NA	TRBJ1-1	TRBV5-1	CASNPWGGENTEAFF	TGCGCCAGCAACCCCTGGGGCGGGGAGAACACTGAAGCTTTCTTT
few	TRBD2	TRBJ2-1	TRBV5-6	CASSLFLAGYNEQFF	TGTGCCAGCAGCTTGTTCCTAGCGGGCTACAATGAGCAGTTCTTC
NA	NA	TRBJ2-7	TRBV7-7	CASSPREGSYEQYF	TGTGCCAGCAGCCCCCGTGAGGGTTCCTACGAGCAGTACTTC
NA	NA	TRBJ2-1	TRBV20-1	CSASRGYQPYGNEQFF	TGCAGTGCTAGCCGGGGGTATCAGCCCTACGGGAATGAGCAGTTCTTC
few	NA	TRBJ2-1	TRBV20-1	CSARVGDRYNEQFF	TGCAGTGCTAGAGTCGGGGATCGGTACAATGAGCAGTTCTTC
NA	TRBD2	TRBJ2-1	TRBV20-1	CSAKTGLALRGEQFF	TGCAGTGCGAAAACGGGACTAGCTTTAAGGGGTGAGCAGTTCTTC
many	NA	TRBJ2-7	TRBV20-1	CSASRDYRGGEQYF	TGCAGTGCTAGCCGGGACTACCGAGGGGGCGAGCAGTACTTC
NA	NA	TRBJ2-3	TRBV20-1	CSARIVYGSTDTQYF	TGCAGTGCTAGGATCGTGTACGGCAGCACAGATACGCAGTATTTT
NA	TRBD1	TRBJ2-1	TRBV4-2	CASSGDRAKKYNEQFF	TGTGCCAGCAGCGGGGACAGGGCCAAAAAGTACAATGAGCAGTTCTTC
few	TRBD2	TRBJ2-5	TRBV7-9	CASSLRLGLAGQETQYF	TGTGCCAGCAGCTTAAGGCTTGGGCTAGCGGGGCAAGAGACCCAGTACTTC
NA	TRBD1	TRBJ2-7	TRBV6-1	CASRPPGTGAYEQYF	TGTGCCAGCAGACCCCCCGGGACAGGGGCATACGAGCAGTACTTC
NA	NA	TRBJ2-7	TRBV5-1	CASSLGENYEQYF	TGCGCCAGCAGTTTGGGGGAGAACTACGAGCAGTACTTC
NA	NA	TRBJ2-7	TRBV5-1	CASSSTGTDAYEQYF	TGCGCCAGCAGCTCTACCGGGACTGATGCCTACGAGCAGTACTTC
few	TRBD1	TRBJ2-1	TRBV12-3/TRBV12-4	CASRSYRGNEQFF	TGTGCCAGCAGGTCCTACAGGGGCAATGAGCAGTTCTTC
NA	TRBD2	TRBJ2-7	TRBV27	CASSLSDGTSFYEQYF	TGTGCCAGCAGTTTATCGGACGGGACTAGCTTCTACGAGCAGTACTTC
NA	NA	TRBJ2-5	TRBV10-3	CAISELEGLGETQYF	TGTGCCATCAGTGAGTTGGAGGGCCTAGGGGAGACCCAGTACTTC
few	NA	TRBJ2-3	TRBV20-1	CSAPDSGFRTDTQYF	TGCAGTGCTCCCGATAGCGGATTTCGCACAGATACGCAGTATTTT
NA	NA	TRBJ2-7	TRBV2	CASSERNPRSSYEQYF	TGTGCCAGCAGTGAAAGAAACCCCAGGAGCTCCTACGAGCAGTACTTC
few	TRBD2	TRBJ2-1	TRBV10-3	CATSVLAGDNEQFF	TGTGCAACGTCAGTGCTAGCGGGAGACAATGAGCAGTTCTTC
NA	NA	TRBJ1-6	TRBV28	CASSITSNSPLHF	TGTGCCAGCAGTATAACTTCGAATTCACCCCTCCACTTT
NA	NA	TRBJ2-1	TRBV6-1	CASSRPRVGPYNEQFF	TGTGCCAGCAGCCGACCCAGGGTGGGCCCCTACAATGAGCAGTTCTTC
few	NA	TRBJ1-3	TRBV15	CATSRDRRDGSSGNTIYF	TGTGCCACCAGCAGAGATCGTAGGGACGGGTCCTCTGGAAACACCATATATTTT
NA	TRBD2	TRBJ2-3	TRBV10-3	CAIRETSGTDTQYF	TGTGCCATCAGGGAGACTAGCGGAACAGATACGCAGTATTTT
few	TRBD2	TRBJ2-7	TRBV20-1	CSARTSGRNEQYF	TGCAGTGCTCGGACTAGCGGGAGGAACGAGCAGTACTTC
few	NA	TRBJ1-1	TRBV5-1	CASSLSTRNTEAFF	TGCGCCAGCAGCTTGAGTACAAGGAACACTGAAGCTTTCTTT
NA	TRBD2	TRBJ2-1	TRBV11-2	CASSPKGGLAGITYNEQFF	TGTGCCAGCAGCCCAAAAGGCGGACTAGCGGGGATAACCTACAATGAGCAGTTCTTC
NA	TRBD2	TRBJ2-1	TRBV5-1	CASSWSGSSHRNEQFF	TGCGCCAGCAGCTGGAGCGGGAGCTCTCATCGAAATGAGCAGTTCTTC
few	NA	TRBJ2-2	TRBV15	CATSRDMGGHYTGELFF	TGTGCCACCAGCAGAGATATGGGGGGACACTACACCGGGGAGCTGTTTTTT
NA	NA	TRBJ2-5	TRBV20-1	CSAISSSKWGETQYF	TGCAGTGCTATATCCAGTTCGAAATGGGGAGAGACCCAGTACTTC
few	TRBD2	TRBJ2-1	TRBV5-1	CATSTSGGYNEQFF	TGCGCCACTTCAACTAGCGGGGGCTACAATGAGCAGTTCTTC
NA	NA	TRBJ2-2	TRBV10-3	CAISERELAGELFF	TGTGCCATCAGTGAGAGAGAACTAGCCGGGGAGCTGTTTTTT
NA	NA	TRBJ2-3	TRBV5-6	CASSLAGKAADTQYF	TGTGCCAGCAGCTTGGCGGGGAAGGCTGCAGATACGCAGTATTTT
NA	TRBD2	TRBJ2-5	TRBV5-1	CASSPGGSGNQETQYF	TGCGCCAGCAGCCCCGGTGGGAGCGGGAATCAGGAGACCCAGTACTTC